The present entry profiles one T cell receptor beta chain with its context. The entirety of the isolated RNA underwent reverse transcription, so expressed TCRB transcripts were sequenced. Sequencing was performed with immunoSEQ multiplex PCR; in TCRdb, only in-frame clones are kept and a portion is missing. Among about 180,000 clones listed, about 13% were seen once. This entry belongs to a study of beta chain features in type 1 diabetes. The germline V gene has CDR1 GTSNPN and CDR2 SVGIG (reference sequence). The V end was cut by 1 base, the J end by 0 bases, with 9 bases between. The CDR3 has 14 residues.

The chain joins TRBV30 to TRBJ1-1; D gene unclear. Sequenced sample: central memory CD4+ T cells from blood. This TCR was recovered from a woman under 30 in good health. The CDR3 protein is CAWSAVLMNTEAFF. The CDR3 DNA reads as TGTGCCTGGAGTGCTGTGTTAATGAACACTGAAGCTTTCTTT.